This TCR beta chain was found in a study of T cell clonotyping in hematopoietic cell transplantation. Losses at the gene ends were 0 bases for V and 7 bases for J; bases not matched to a gene: 7. This CDR3 has 15 amino acids. Germline V CDR1 and CDR2: SGHNT, YENEEA. Profiling relied on immunoSEQ multiplex PCR, and the TCRdb table lists in-frame clones only, not all of them. The table includes roughly 15,000 clones, 70% to 90% detected once. The specimen comprised PBMCs, sampled 100 days after allogeneic stem cell transplant. V is TRBV11-3 and J is TRBJ1-2; 8 nucleotides line up with TRBD1. The sequence came from a male patient aged 60 to 75 who had an allogeneic stem cell transplant from a related donor, so the T cells may come from the graft donor. Some clones in this sample may be carry-over from other donors' samples. CDR3 nucleotides: TGTGCCAGCAGCTTAGATCGCGGACAGGGAGCTGGCTACACCTTC. Translated, it gives CASSLDRGQGAGYTF.